The rows below give T cell receptor beta chains drawn from one sample of a study of CD8+CD57+ T cells in acquired aplastic anemia. TCRdb re-called the reads with MiXCR, one entry per CDR3 protein. Here the sample spans under 200,000 distinct CDR3 sequences, 48% being singletons. The source material was sorted CD4+, CD8+, or CD8+CD57+ T cells (not recorded which) from PBMCs. The receptors were sampled from a human donor with aplastic anemia. Both conserved end residues are part of each CDR3. The D gene is left open where the match is weak. Size is omitted from some rows. Given values are once, few, many or a class for expanded clones.

d_call,clone_size,j_call,cdr3_length,v_call,cdr3_aa,cdr3_nt
NA,many,TRBJ1-2,14,TRBV5-6,CASSLGGLGNGYTF,TGTGCCAGCAGCTTGGGGGGGTTGGGCAATGGCTACACCTTC
TRBD1,few,TRBJ2-3,13,TRBV10-3,CAARTGVTDTQYF,TGTGCCGCCAGGACAGGGGTCACAGATACGCAGTATTTT
NA,few,TRBJ1-2,16,TRBV30,CAWSVPYLRGIYGYTF,TGTGCCTGGAGTGTACCTTACCTAAGGGGAATATATGGCTACACCTTC
TRBD1,NA,TRBJ1-4,14,TRBV2,CASTPGQGTEKLFF,TGTGCCAGCACCCCGGGACAGGGGACGGAAAAACTGTTTTTT
NA,NA,TRBJ2-7,12,TRBV15,CATSRADGEQYF,TGTGCCACCAGCAGAGCGGACGGCGAGCAGTACTTC
TRBD2,many,TRBJ2-5,16,TRBV5-1,CASSFFGRAGGETQYF,TGCGCCAGCAGCTTTTTCGGGAGGGCCGGGGGAGAGACCCAGTACTTC
TRBD2,NA,TRBJ2-1,15,TRBV9,CASSGGLAGSNEQFF,TGTGCCAGCAGCGGCGGACTAGCGGGCTCGAATGAGCAGTTCTTC
NA,once,TRBJ1-2,12,TRBV12-3/TRBV12-4,CASTLPPYGYTF,TGTGCCAGCACCCTCCCCCCCTATGGCTACACCTTC
TRBD2,once,TRBJ2-2,16,TRBV7-2,CASSFYPSGATGELFF,TGTGCCAGCAGCTTCTACCCTAGCGGGGCAACCGGGGAGCTGTTTTTT
NA,many,TRBJ2-1,12,TRBV20-1,CSARSDPNEQFF,TGCAGTGCTCGTTCGGATCCAAATGAGCAGTTCTTC
NA,once,TRBJ2-5,12,TRBV6-5,CASSASLETQYF,TGTGCCAGCAGTGCTAGCTTGGAGACCCAGTACTTC
NA,NA,TRBJ1-4,12,TRBV19,CASSRRFEKLFF,TGTGCCAGTAGCCGCAGGTTTGAAAAACTGTTTTTT
NA,NA,TRBJ2-7,14,TRBV5-1,CASSLILAGGEQYF,TGCGCCAGCAGCTTGATACTAGCCGGGGGCGAGCAGTACTTC
NA,NA,TRBJ1-1,16,TRBV2,CASSVTSGVGNTEAFF,TGTGCCAGCAGTGTAACTAGCGGGGTGGGGAACACTGAAGCTTTCTTT
TRBD1,NA,TRBJ1-5,13,TRBV19,CASSKGAWQPQHF,TGTGCCAGTAGCAAGGGGGCTTGGCAGCCCCAGCATTTT
NA,NA,TRBJ1-1,11,TRBV2,CASKSGLGAFF,TGTGCCAGCAAAAGCGGTCTAGGAGCTTTCTTT
TRBD1,many,TRBJ2-2,16,TRBV7-8,CASSNIRGLNTGELFF,TGTGCCAGCAGCAACATCAGGGGGTTGAACACCGGGGAGCTGTTTTTT
NA,NA,TRBJ1-5,13,TRBV7-2,CASSLDRGQPQHF,TGTGCCAGCAGCTTAGATCGGGGTCAGCCCCAGCATTTT
NA,many,TRBJ1-1,12,TRBV10-3,CAISRMNTEAFF,TGTGCCATCAGCAGGATGAACACTGAAGCTTTCTTT
TRBD1,NA,TRBJ1-1,11,TRBV12-3/TRBV12-4,CASSRGLGAFF,TGTGCCAGCAGTAGGGGGCTAGGAGCTTTCTTT
TRBD1,NA,TRBJ2-7,14,TRBV7-9,CASSPRDSRYEQYF,TGTGCCAGCAGCCCCCGGGACAGTCGCTACGAGCAGTACTTC
TRBD1,many,TRBJ1-1,12,TRBV29-1,CSVAPGGVEAFF,TGCAGCGTAGCCCCAGGGGGCGTTGAAGCTTTCTTT
TRBD2,many,TRBJ2-3,20,TRBV19,CASSIPRFSSGRGGSDTQYF,TGTGCCAGTAGTATCCCTCGATTCAGCAGCGGGAGGGGAGGCTCAGATACGCAGTATTTT
NA,NA,TRBJ2-5,16,TRBV9,CASSVSGEAGYATQYF,TGTGCCAGCAGCGTGTCTGGGGAAGCGGGTTATGCGACCCAGTACTTC
NA,few,TRBJ1-2,13,TRBV2,CASRDSLNYGYTF,TGTGCCAGCAGGGACAGCTTAAACTATGGCTACACCTTC
NA,many,TRBJ1-4,15,TRBV4-1,CASSPHPRGSEKLFF,TGCGCCAGCAGCCCCCACCCCAGAGGAAGCGAAAAACTGTTTTTT
NA,NA,TRBJ2-7,14,TRBV5-4,CASSLSAEEYEQYF,TGTGCCAGCAGCTTGTCAGCAGAAGAGTACGAGCAGTACTTC
TRBD1,few,TRBJ2-2,17,TRBV24-1,CATSDPQGPRNTGELFF,TGTGCCACCAGTGATCCACAGGGGCCCAGGAACACCGGGGAGCTGTTTTTT
TRBD1,NA,TRBJ2-1,13,TRBV10-3,CAIRDRPVEEQFF,TGTGCCATCCGGGACAGGCCTGTAGAAGAGCAGTTCTTC
NA,many,TRBJ1-3,14,TRBV10-1,CASSEFDAGNTIYF,TGCGCCAGCAGTGAGTTTGACGCGGGAAACACCATATATTTT
TRBD2,NA,TRBJ2-7,14,TRBV7-8,CASKYRLAGYEQYF,TGTGCCAGCAAATATAGACTAGCGGGGTACGAGCAGTACTTC
TRBD1,NA,TRBJ1-2,13,TRBV29-1,CSVPGQGPHGYTF,TGCAGCGTTCCGGGACAGGGCCCCCATGGCTACACCTTC
NA,many,TRBJ1-6,15,TRBV20-1,CSARDRPGGGSPLHF,TGCAGTGCTAGAGACCGACCGGGGGGCGGCTCACCCCTCCACTTT
TRBD1,few,TRBJ1-4,15,TRBV25-1,CASSGDRGLGEKLFF,TGTGCCAGCAGTGGCGACAGGGGGCTAGGTGAAAAACTGTTTTTT
NA,NA,TRBJ2-6,16,TRBV24-1,CATSEGRSSGANVLTF,TGTGCCACCAGTGAGGGCAGGAGCTCTGGGGCCAACGTCCTGACTTTC
TRBD2,NA,TRBJ2-1,15,TRBV10-1,CASSKSGGGYNEQFF,TGCGCCAGCAGCAAGAGCGGGGGAGGTTACAATGAGCAGTTCTTC
NA,NA,TRBJ2-5,13,TRBV7-9,CASTAVNQETQYF,TGTGCCAGCACCGCAGTTAACCAAGAGACCCAGTACTTC
NA,once,TRBJ2-7,11,TRBV12-5,CASGWGYEQYF,TGTGCTAGTGGCTGGGGGTACGAGCAGTACTTC
TRBD2,many,TRBJ2-1,15,TRBV5-4,CASSYGLAGGNEQFF,TGTGCCAGCAGCTACGGACTAGCGGGAGGCAATGAGCAGTTCTTC
NA,NA,TRBJ2-5,13,TRBV10-3,CAISEWGSETQYF,TGTGCCATCAGTGAGTGGGGGTCGGAGACCCAGTACTTC
NA,NA,TRBJ2-7,13,TRBV7-3,CASSLTKEYEQYF,TGTGCCAGCAGCTTAACGAAGGAATACGAGCAGTACTTC
NA,many,TRBJ1-1,13,TRBV12-3/TRBV12-4,CASIGRPNTEAFF,TGTGCCAGCATTGGACGGCCGAACACTGAAGCTTTCTTT
NA,NA,TRBJ1-2,13,TRBV7-2,CASSSLPLYGYTF,TGTGCCAGCAGCTCCCTCCCCCTCTATGGCTACACCTTC
TRBD1,few,TRBJ2-7,13,TRBV20-1,CSAPGQGFYEQYF,TGCAGTGCTCCGGGACAGGGTTTCTACGAGCAGTACTTC
TRBD2,few,TRBJ2-1,19,TRBV12-3/TRBV12-4,CASSSGLAGGPGYYNEQFF,TGTGCCAGCAGTTCCGGACTAGCGGGAGGGCCTGGCTACTACAATGAGCAGTTCTTC
TRBD1,many,TRBJ2-7,16,TRBV5-1,CASSRNRGQSTYEQYF,TGCGCCAGCAGCCGAAACAGGGGGCAGTCTACCTACGAGCAGTACTTC
TRBD1,once,TRBJ1-2,15,TRBV15,CATSREGQANYGYTF,TGTGCCACCAGCAGAGAAGGACAGGCAAACTATGGCTACACCTTC
TRBD1,NA,TRBJ2-7,15,TRBV2,CASSENPPGGYEQYF,TGTGCCAGCAGTGAAAATCCTCCAGGGGGATACGAGCAGTACTTC
TRBD2,NA,TRBJ2-5,17,TRBV12-3/TRBV12-4,CASSLAPWTSGGETQYF,TGTGCCAGCAGCTTAGCGCCCTGGACTAGCGGGGGTGAGACCCAGTACTTC
NA,few,TRBJ2-7,13,TRBV7-6,CASSSAGTYEQYF,TGTGCCAGCAGCTCGGCGGGGACCTACGAGCAGTACTTC
NA,few,TRBJ1-4,11,TRBV28,CASSWVGKLFF,TGTGCCAGCAGTTGGGTCGGAAAACTGTTTTTT